The T cell receptor (beta chain) described here comes from a study of CD8+ T cells in alopecia areata. The study, taken as a whole, reports: Normal scalp had lower clonality than lesional scalp, with alopecia totalis/universalis lesions showing this most strongly. As there was one nonresponder, how baseline CD8+ expansion relates to response remains uncertain. During tofacitinib treatment, many expanded lesional clones remained in scalp and blood.

This clone was recorded once. The antigen is not known. Treatment described: oral pan-JAK inhibitor, 5-10 mg twice daily. CDR3 length: 14 residues. CDR1 and CDR2 from the germline V gene are SQVTM and ANQGSEA. Germline trimming cut 6 bases from V and 4 bases from J; bases unmatched to any gene: 10. Extracted from the samples, RNA was reverse transcribed into cDNA to serve as the sequencing template. Data came from immunoSEQ multiplex PCR; TCRdb stores just in-frame clones and leaves some out. The sample holds 90,000 to 150,000 clones, approximately 53% seen once. The sequencing used CD4+ T cells sorted from blood, collected at week 4, from a patient treated with tofacitinib. J is TRBJ2-5 and V is TRBV29-1; 8 bases line up with TRBD1. The sequence derives from a human donor with alopecia areata. CDR3 bases: TGCAGCGTCGACCCGGACAGGGCGGGAGAGACCCAGTACTTC. This gives the protein CSVDPDRAGETQYF.